The clone carrying this T cell receptor beta chain has more than one count but fewer than ten. As yet, its antigen is unknown. A second PCR, run for about 7 to 11 cycles, used a sample-barcoded 5' primer plus a J-beta primer mix. TCRdb re-called the 5' RACE reads through MiXCR, storing one row per CDR3 protein. In the table there are around 940,000 distinct CDR3 sequences, just over 50% of which are singletons. This entry belongs to a study of blood T cells in healthy people across ages. Broader study findings: Strong correlation was found linking TCR beta diversity to naive T cell percentage.

The amount of total RNA extracted per sample was at least 5.5 micrograms. The germline gives CDR1 SGHAT, CDR2 FQNNGV. Trimming pared 4 bases from V and 2 bases from J, leaving 9 bases between. The CDR3 length is 13 residues. The rearrangement uses TRBV11-2 and TRBJ2-7, with TRBD1 as a possible D gene (6 bases). This TCR was recovered from a woman aged 60-75 years in good health. Material: blood. The CDR3 region has the DNA TGTGCCAGCAGCTCGGGACATACCTACGAGCAGTACTTC. Encoded protein: CASSSGHTYEQYF.